This TCR beta chain derives from a study of low-dose radiotherapy and immunotherapy resistance in tumors. Study at large: Cohort 1 received 0.5 Gy per fraction every 2 weeks, totaling 6.5 Gy.

The CDR3 spans 15 residues. Germline CDR1 reads LGHDT; CDR2 reads YNNKEL (reference sequence). With V trimmed by 0 bases and J by 4 bases, 5 bases remained unmatched. First-strand cDNA used TRAV- and TRBV-specific primers, covering alpha and beta chains. TCR amplification involved 15 to 20 PCR cycles with a constant-region primer and V-primer adapter. TCRdb processed the reads anew with MiXCR; each CDR3 protein has one entry. There are more than 45,000 distinct CDR3 sequences in the sample; approximately 26% occur only once, and approximately 5.4% lies in the top ten. The time point denotes: before trial treatment. Donors were administered nivolumab, ipilimumab, aspirin and low-dose cyclophosphamide, together with low-dose radiotherapy.

Source: PBMCs, taken before treatment. The J gene is TRBJ1-2, the V gene TRBV3-1, with 7 positions matching TRBD1. This TCR came from a male donor with prostate cancer. The CDR3 region is CASSQESQGGYGYTF. The CDR3, as DNA: TGTGCCAGCAGCCAAGAGTCGCAGGGGGGCTATGGCTACACCTTC. The full variable domain, completed using reference TRBV3-1 and TRBJ1-2, is DTAVSQTPKYLVTQMGNDKSIKCEQNLGHDTMYWYKQDSKKFLKIMFSYNNKELIINETVPNRFSPKSPDKAHLNLHINSLELGDSAVYFCASSQESQGGYGYTFGSGTRLTVV.